This T cell receptor beta chain stems from a study of blood T cell repertoires in COVID-19. Overall study: Whether acute or convalescent, the COVID-19 samples came from the United States, Italy and Spain. PBMCs, B-cell-depleted T cells, or T cells were the source of the cDNA or gDNA that made up the material.

This clone was detected only once. Sequence at one end of the junction differs from germline and may be a read error. The CDR3 has 14 residues. CDR1 is SSHAT and CDR2 is FNYEAQ in the germline V gene (reference sequence). Seattle patient enrollment occurred during active infection, with longitudinal follow-up thereafter. Original data processing: Using reference gene primer amplification, nucleated cell counts were estimated. Repertoires were generated with immunoSEQ multiplex PCR, while TCRdb's copy carries only in-frame clones and drops some. V, J and clone size derive from that table, while D and trimming were established from the DNA sequence. The sample has roughly 53,000 clones; over 70% are singletons.

Sequenced: peripheral blood. The sequence came from an elderly woman with COVID-19, enrolled during active disease. The chain recombines TRBV7-7 with TRBJ2-5; 7 bases map to TRBD1. CDR3 sequence (DNA): TGTGCTAGCAGCCCCACGGGACAGAAAGAGACCCAGTACTTC. Translating gives CASSPTGQKETQYF. Together with reference TRBV7-7 and TRBJ2-5, the CDR3 gives the full variable domain: GAGVSQSPRYKVTKRGQDVTLRCDPISSHATLYWYQQALGQGPEFLTYFNYEAQPDKSGLPSDRFSAERPEGSISTLTIQRTEQRDSAMYRCASSPTGQKETQYFGPGTRLLVL.